In its sample, the clone carrying this T cell receptor (beta chain) was seen many times. TCRdb reprocessed the RT-PCR reads via MiXCR and lists one record per CDR3 protein. The sample gives more than 550,000 distinct CDR3 sequences, 11% to 15% of which show up once; roughly 3.6% is in the top ten. The CDR3 length is 14 residues. Per germline, CDR1 DFQATT and CDR2 SNEGSKA (reference sequence). V lost 6 bases and J lost 9; bases outside the gene matches: 11. V and J are TRBV20-1 and TRBJ2-1, with 10 bases that match TRBD2. The sequence derives from a female donor in good health, serving as a healthy control. What was sequenced was memory CD4+ T cells from blood. The CDR3 region is CSAPLSGRSGEQFF. The CDR3 coding sequence is TGCAGTGCCCCCCTTAGCGGGAGGAGCGGTGAGCAGTTCTTC.